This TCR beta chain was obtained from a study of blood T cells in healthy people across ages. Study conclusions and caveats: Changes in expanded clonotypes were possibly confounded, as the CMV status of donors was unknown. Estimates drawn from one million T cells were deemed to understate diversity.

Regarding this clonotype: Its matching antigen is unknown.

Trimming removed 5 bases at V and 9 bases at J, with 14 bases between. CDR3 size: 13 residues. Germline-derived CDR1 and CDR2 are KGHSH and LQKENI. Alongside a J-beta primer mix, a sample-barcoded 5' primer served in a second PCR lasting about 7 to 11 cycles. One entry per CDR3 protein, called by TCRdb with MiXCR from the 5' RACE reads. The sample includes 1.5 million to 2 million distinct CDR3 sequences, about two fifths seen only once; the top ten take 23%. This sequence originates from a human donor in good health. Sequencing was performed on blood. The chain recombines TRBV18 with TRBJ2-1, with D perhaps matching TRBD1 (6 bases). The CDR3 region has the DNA TGTGCCAGCTCAAATACAGGGTGGAGTGAGCAGTTCTTC. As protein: CASSNTGWSEQFF.